Detailed here is one TCR beta chain. The sample is drawn from a study of blood T cell repertoires in COVID-19. Overall study: The study drew acute and convalescent COVID-19 samples from the United States, Italy and Spain. T cells, B-cell-depleted T cells, or PBMCs supplied cDNA or gDNA.

V shed 9 bases and J 4 bases; nucleotides not matched to a gene: 7. Germline values: CDR1 WNHNN, CDR2 SYGVQD (reference sequence). The CDR3 extends over 14 amino acids. Per the original data handling: Using reference gene primer amplification, nucleated cell counts were estimated. Some clones are missing from TCRdb's copy, which holds only in-frame ones; the method was immunoSEQ multiplex PCR. V, J and clone size derive from that table, while D and trimming were established from the DNA sequence. This sample has about 230,000 clones, with approximately 82% found just once. The sequenced material came from peripheral blood. The rearrangement links TRBV10-1 to TRBJ2-5, with 11 bases identical to TRBD1. The sequence was obtained from a man older than 75 with acute or convalescent COVID-19. The DNA for the CDR3 is TGCGCCAGACTTCGGGACAGGGGGTCAGAGACCCAGTACTTC. It translates to CARLRDRGSETQYF.